The TCR beta chain under discussion was sequenced for a study of glioma-infiltrating T cells. Germline CDR1 and CDR2: MGHRA and YSYEKL. The CDR3 totals 13 residues. Trimming took off 1 base at V and 5 bases at J, with 7 bases between the two ends. This clonotype occurred many times. No antigen is known for it. Amplification of TCR alpha and beta CDR3 regions from RNA used iRepertoire nested multiplex PCR. Tissue mRNA or PBMC total RNA, roughly 90-400 ng, went into one-step reverse transcription and amplification. A single record per CDR3 protein comes from TCRdb applying MiXCR to the multiplex PCR reads. The sample shows roughly 120,000 distinct CDR3 sequences, roughly 25% of them seen only once. Study outcomes and limitations: Very few CDR3 sequences were shared between tissue and blood. Above-expected tissue-blood divergence occurred in all gliomas, most in low-grade ones.

Sequencing was performed on glioma tissue, nonneoplastic brain tissue, or PBMCs (not recorded which). The sequence derives from a human donor with low-grade glioma or glioblastoma, undergoing nonglioma brain surgery, or in good health (not recorded which). The J gene is TRBJ2-3, the V gene TRBV4-1; D gene ambiguous. This CDR3 reads CASSQAPEDTQYF. CDR3 nucleotide sequence: TGCGCCAGCAGCCAAGCGCCGGAAGATACGCAGTATTTT.